Each of the 29 T cell receptor beta chains below was sequenced from the same sample in a study of beta chain features in type 1 diabetes. Whole-study findings and limits: TCRB CDR3s from Type 1 diabetes patients were moderately but significantly shorter in all four CD4+ subsets.

Expressed TCRB transcripts got sequenced, as all isolated RNA was reverse transcribed. Sequencing was performed with immunoSEQ multiplex PCR; in TCRdb, only in-frame clones are kept and a portion is missing. The sample consists of a few hundred thousand clones, about 24% of them appearing once. For these receptors, no antigen is known. The specimen was naive CD4+ T cells from blood. The receptor set was obtained from a woman aged 25 to 39 with type 1 diabetes.

This clone came up a few times. This chain links TRBV5-4 with TRBJ2-1; 9 bases match TRBD2. The V gene end was trimmed by 0 bases and the J gene end by 6 bases; junction bases not matched to a gene: 4. From germline, CDR1 is SGHNT and CDR2 YYREEE (reference sequence). The CDR3 totals 15 residues. Here the CDR3 reads CASSLASGDANEQFF. For the CDR3, the DNA is TGTGCCAGCAGCTTGGCTAGCGGGGATGCCAATGAGCAGTTCTTC.

This clone occurred a few times. The V and J genes are TRBV10-3 and TRBJ2-5; D is undetermined. The DNA end lines up better with TRBJ2-7; the J call may be wrong. CDR3 length: 13 amino acids. Germline V gene data show CDR1 as ENHRY and CDR2 as SYGVKD. CDR3 DNA sequence: TGTGCCATCAGTGTGGAGAGGTCCTACGAGCAGTACTTC. It is translated as CAISVERSYEQYF.

This clone was seen a few times. The gene calls are TRBV20-1 and TRBJ2-1; tentatively, D is TRBD2 (5 bases). Germline CDR1 and CDR2: DFQATT and SNEGSKA (reference sequence). The ends were cut back, 5 bases at V and 9 bases at J, with 11 bases in the middle. The CDR3 has 11 residues. CDR3 sequence reads: CSASRTGEQFF. CDR3 DNA sequence: TGCAGTGCTTCTCGGACTGGTGAGCAGTTCTTC.

In its sample, this clone was seen a few times. The J gene is TRBJ1-2, the V gene TRBV5-1; 9 bases are a match to TRBD1. CDR3 length: 15 residues. The junction had 8 bases not matched to a gene; V was cut back by 0 bases and J by 8 bases. Looked up from germline, CDR1 is SGHRS and CDR2 is YFSETQ. The CDR3 reads CASSLDIGQGSGYTF. Written as DNA, the CDR3 is TGCGCCAGCAGCTTGGACATAGGACAGGGGTCCGGCTACACCTTC.

Notes on this clone: This specimen includes other DNA sequences encoding the same CDR3. The J gene is TRBJ2-5, the V gene TRBV19; TRBD1 matches 9 bases. CDR3 size: 14 residues. Germline V gene data show CDR1 as LNHDA and CDR2 as SQIVND (reference sequence). J gave up 4 bases and V 8 bases, and 8 bases lay outside the gene matches. In DNA form, the CDR3 reads TGTGCCAGTCGCAAACAGGGGGCTGGAGAGACCCAGTACTTC. This encodes CASRKQGAGETQYF.

This clone was seen a few times. The chain links TRBV7-2 to TRBJ1-1; D call uncertain. Germline lookup yields CDR1 SGHTA and CDR2 FQGNSA. Trimming left V 5 bases short and J 4 bases short, with 8 bases between. The CDR3 covers 12 residues. The CDR3 DNA reads TGTGCCAGCAGCCGTGCCGGCACTGAAGCTTTCTTT. Residues: CASSRAGTEAFF.

The rearrangement links TRBV6-5 to TRBJ1-1; 7 nucleotides align to TRBD1. In germline, CDR1 is MNHEY, CDR2 SVGAGI. The CDR3 runs to 13 residues. Losses at the gene ends were 2 bases for V and 9 bases for J; bases not matched to a gene: 6. In DNA, the CDR3 is TGTGCCAGCAGTTACGTAGAACAGGGGAAAGCTTTCTTT. It is translated as CASSYVEQGKAFF.

This clone was counted between two and nine times. V and J are TRBV19 and TRBJ2-1, with 10 bases fitting TRBD2. Germline CDR1 is LNHDA and CDR2 is SQIVND (reference sequence). There are 15 residues in the CDR3. V trimming: 4 bases; J trimming: 2 bases; junction bases outside the gene matches: 2. In nucleotides, the CDR3 is TGTGCCAGTAGTAAGGGACTAGCGCCCTACAATGAGCAGTTCTTC. This translates into CASSKGLAPYNEQFF.

This clone has only one observation. J is TRBJ2-5 and V is TRBV5-4; TRBD1 matches 9 bases. The trim removed 3 bases at V and 0 bases at J, leaving 3 bases unmatched. The germline V gene has CDR1 SGHNT and CDR2 YYREEE (reference sequence). The CDR3 loop spans 15 amino acids. CDR3 sequence: CASSWGTGYQETQYF. The DNA of the CDR3 is TGTGCCAGCAGCTGGGGGACAGGGTACCAAGAGACCCAGTACTTC. The complete variable domain, with remaining parts taken from reference TRBV5-4 and TRBJ2-5, reads ETGVTQSPTHLIKTRGQQVTLRCSSQSGHNTVSWYQQALGQGPQFIFQYYREEENGRGNFPPRFSGLQFPNYSSELNVNALELDDSALYLCASSWGTGYQETQYFGPGTRLLVL.

A few counts support this clone. The rearrangement uses TRBV16 and TRBJ1-2; a weak D match, TRBD1 (5 bases). V gave up 0 bases and J gave up 0 bases, with 11 bases separating them. Germline assignment: CDR1 KGHSY and CDR2 FQNENV. CDR3 length: 16 residues. CDR3 loop: CASSQSWGTTNYGYTF. The CDR3 nucleotides read TGTGCCAGCAGCCAATCTTGGGGGACTACTAACTATGGCTACACCTTC.

The chain is built from TRBV5-4 and TRBJ1-2; D remains ambiguous. The CDR3 consists of 13 residues. V gave up 4 bases and J gave up 8 bases, with 15 bases separating them. Germline V gene data show CDR1 as SGHNT and CDR2 as YYREEE (reference sequence). The CDR3 spells CASSQTRPDGYTF. CDR3 DNA sequence: TGTGCCAGCAGCCAGACAAGGCCCGACGGCTACACCTTC.

V and J are TRBV30 and TRBJ1-4, with D tentatively TRBD1 (5 bases). The CDR3 length is 12 residues. CDR1 is GTSNPN and CDR2 is SVGIG in the germline V gene (reference sequence). Trimming cost V 6 bases and J 5 bases, with 10 bases left between them. DNA for the CDR3: TGTGCCTGTGACAGTCAGAATGAAAAACTGTTTTTT. Protein sequence: CACDSQNEKLFF.

The table lists this clone with a few counts. The chain has TRBV7-9 and TRBJ2-7; 10 bases align to TRBD1. The CDR3 length is 16 residues. V was clipped by 2 bases and J by 0 bases; unmatched bases: 4. The V gene's germline CDR1 is SEHNR and CDR2 FQNEAQ (reference sequence). This chain's CDR3 is CASSLTDRGSSYEQYF. The CDR3 coding sequence is TGTGCCAGCAGCTTAACGGACAGGGGGAGCTCCTACGAGCAGTACTTC.

The chain recombines TRBV10-3 with TRBJ1-1, with 7 bases fitting TRBD1. The CDR3 is made up of 12 amino acids. The germline CDR1 and CDR2 sequences are ENHRY and SYGVKD. With V trimmed by 6 bases and J by 8 bases, 6 bases remained unmatched. CDR3 coding DNA: TGTGCCATCAGCCATCCGGACAGGGAAGCTTTCTTT. Its translation: CAISHPDREAFF.

This clone was recorded a few times. The chain combines TRBV5-6 with TRBJ2-5; 7 nucleotides agree with TRBD2. Trimming took 2 bases from V and 7 from J; bases not matched to a gene: 5. The CDR3 extends over 13 amino acids. CDR1 and CDR2 from the germline V gene are SGHDT and YYEEEE. CDR3 in amino acids: CASSLQWGGTQYF. As DNA, the CDR3 is TGTGCCAGCAGCTTACAGTGGGGGGGGACCCAGTACTTC.

This clone was counted a few times. The CDR3 sequence is CASSPGAASYNEQFF. CDR3 nucleotides: TGTGCCAGCTCACCGGGGGCAGCCTCCTACAATGAGCAGTTCTTC. J is TRBJ2-1 and V is TRBV18; D is possibly TRBD1 (6 bases). There are 15 residues in the CDR3. The V gene's germline CDR1 is KGHSH and CDR2 LQKENI. With 3 bases removed from V and 0 bases from J, the gap between germline ends came to 9 bases.

This clone appeared a few times. The chain couples TRBV27 to TRBJ1-4; 7 bases are a match to TRBD1. Germline V CDR1 and CDR2: MNHEY, SMNVEV (reference sequence). V was pared by 6 bases and J by 1 base, with 2 bases of the junction left unmatched. The CDR3 runs 14 residues. In nucleotides, the CDR3 is TGTGCCAGCAGACGACAGGGAACTAATGAAAAACTGTTTTTT. Translated: CASRRQGTNEKLFF.

The chain uses TRBV5-1 and TRBJ2-1, with TRBD1 as a possible D gene (5 bases). The germline V gene has CDR1 SGHRS and CDR2 YFSETQ. The V gene lost 1 base and the J gene lost 7 bases, with 9 bases spanning the gap. CDR3 length: 13 residues. The CDR3 DNA is TGCGCCAGCAGCTTGTCCCAGGGAAATGAGCAGTTCTTC. It is translated as CASSLSQGNEQFF. Filled out from reference TRBV5-1 and TRBJ2-1, the complete variable domain reads KAGVTQTPRYLIKTRGQQVTLSCSPISGHRSVSWYQQTPGQGLQFLFEYFSETQRNKGNFPGRFSGRQFSNSRSEMNVSTLELGDSALYLCASSLSQGNEQFFGPGTRLTVL.

This clone was detected only a few times. This chain links TRBV7-9 with TRBJ2-3, with TRBD2 matching over 7 bases. The ends lost 4 bases at V and 4 bases at J; junction bases unmatched: 11. This CDR3 has 16 residues. Germline V CDR1 and CDR2: SEHNR, FQNEAQ (reference sequence). Here the CDR3 reads CASSSFRGGPADTQYF. The DNA for the CDR3 is TGTGCCAGCAGCTCCTTCCGGGGAGGGCCGGCAGATACGCAGTATTTT.

This chain joins TRBV7-2 and TRBJ2-1; no clear D. The CDR3 is 13 amino acids. Trimming took off 2 bases at V and 1 base at J, with 3 bases between the two ends. Germline CDR1 SGHTA, CDR2 FQGNSA. DNA of the CDR3: TGTGCCAGCAGCTTAACTTCCTACAATGAGCAGTTCTTC. It codes for CASSLTSYNEQFF.

This chain joins TRBV14 and TRBJ2-6, with D possibly being TRBD2 (6 bases). The CDR3 loop spans 20 amino acids. V was trimmed by 1 base and J by 1 base, leaving 20 bases between them. Germline CDR1 SGHDN, CDR2 FVKESK. DNA for the CDR3: TGTGCCAGCAGCCAAGGACGCGGAGGGTTTCGCCCTTCTGGGGCCAACGTCCTGACTTTC. It translates to CASSQGRGGFRPSGANVLTF.

This clone appeared a few times. This chain connects TRBV7-9 to TRBJ1-3, with 10 bases lining up with TRBD1. V gave up 3 bases and J gave up 11 bases; unmatched junction bases: 7. CDR3 length equals 14 residues. Germline V CDR1 and CDR2: SEHNR, FQNEAQ (reference sequence). CDR3 protein: CASSLSTGGIAIYF. CDR3 nucleotides: TGTGCCAGCAGCTTGTCGACAGGGGGCATAGCCATATATTTT. The full variable domain, with the rest looked up from reference TRBV7-9 and TRBJ1-3, is DTGVSQNPRHKITKRGQNVTFRCDPISEHNRLYWYRQTLGQGPEFLTYFQNEAQLEKSRLLSDRFSAERPKGSFSTLEIQRTEQGDSAMYLCASSLSTGGIAIYFGEGSWLTVV.

J is TRBJ2-3 and V is TRBV6-5; D call uncertain. Germline V gene sequence: CDR1 MNHEY, CDR2 SVGAGI. V gave up 2 bases and J gave up 1 base, with 7 bases separating them. The CDR3 extends over 14 amino acids. CDR3 sequence: CASSYRQGTDTQYF. CDR3 DNA sequence: TGTGCCAGCAGTTACAGGCAGGGCACAGATACGCAGTATTTT.

The chain employs TRBV18 and TRBJ1-2; 12 bases fit TRBD1. Per germline, CDR1 KGHSH and CDR2 LQKENI. This CDR3 is built from 18 residues. The trim removed 6 bases at V and 7 bases at J, leaving 18 bases unmatched. The CDR3 DNA follows: TGTGCCAGCTCGGGACAGGGGGCGCGTCTCCCAGTGGGTCTTGGCTACACCTTC. Its protein is CASSGQGARLPVGLGYTF.

This clone came up a few times. The chain links TRBV7-8 to TRBJ2-7; 8 nucleotides agree with TRBD2. CDR1 and CDR2 from the germline V gene are SGHVS and FQNEAQ. The length of the CDR3 is 14 residues. J gave up 5 bases and V 1 base, and 4 bases lay outside the gene matches. DNA for the CDR3: TGTGCCAGCAGCTTAGGACTAGCGTCCGACGAGCAGTACTTC. It translates to CASSLGLASDEQYF.

The sample holds a few counts of this clone. V usage is TRBV7-9 and J usage is TRBJ2-1; TRBD2 matches at 12 bases. The CDR3 is 14 residues long. CDR1 and CDR2 (germline): SEHNR, FQNEAQ (reference sequence). Trimming removed 6 bases from V and 7 bases from J; junction bases left unmatched: 4. In DNA, the CDR3 is TGTGCCAGCAGACTAGCGGGAGGCGAGAATGAGCAGTTCTTC. Translated: CASRLAGGENEQFF. Filled out from reference TRBV7-9 and TRBJ2-1, the complete variable domain reads DTGVSQNPRHKITKRGQNVTFRCDPISEHNRLYWYRQTLGQGPEFLTYFQNEAQLEKSRLLSDRFSAERPKGSFSTLEIQRTEQGDSAMYLCASRLAGGENEQFFGPGTRLTVL.

This clone was observed a few times. This chain uses TRBV30 with TRBJ2-1; D gene uncertain. CDR1 is GTSNPN and CDR2 is SVGIG in the germline V gene (reference sequence). V gave up 0 bases and J gave up 4 bases, with 10 bases separating them. The CDR3 contains 14 residues. The CDR3 bases are TGTGCCTGGAGTGTACGTGGCCCTTACAATGAGCAGTTCTTC. Its protein product is CAWSVRGPYNEQFF.

This clone was seen a handful of times. The gene calls are TRBV29-1 and TRBJ2-7; 7 bases fit TRBD2. Germline-derived CDR1 and CDR2 are SQVTM and ANQGSEA. The CDR3 covers 11 residues. The junction had 2 bases not matched to a gene; V was cut back by 4 bases and J by 5 bases. Written as DNA, the CDR3 is TGCAGCGTTGCTGCGGGAGACGAGCAGTACTTC. Protein sequence: CSVAAGDEQYF.

The chain joins TRBV27 to TRBJ1-1; TRBD1 aligns across 7 bases. CDR1 and CDR2 from the germline V gene are MNHEY and SMNVEV (reference sequence). V gave up 6 bases and J gave up 0 bases; unmatched junction bases: 10. This CDR3 contains 16 residues. CDR3 sequence reads: CASRKGQRLLNTEAFF. For the CDR3, the DNA is TGTGCCAGCAGGAAGGGACAGAGACTCTTGAACACTGAAGCTTTCTTT.